This T cell receptor beta chain derives from a study of cytomegalovirus exposure and HLA in healthy donors. The overall study: An analysis done earlier identified about 120 million unique TCR beta sequences from approximately 170 million T cells. General observations from the study: In a later analysis, TCR beta V- and J-gene trimming was associated with a missense DCLRE1C variant. Specific recognition of CMV antigens was confirmed in vitro for a few chains (all CMV-associated). Across all donors, roughly uniform sequencing depth was an assumption of the presence/absence analyses.

The CDR3 loop spans 14 amino acids. The V end lost 0 bases, the J end lost 2 bases, and 8 bases lay between the germline ends. Germline lookup yields CDR1 SGHRS and CDR2 YFSETQ. In the PCR, 60 Vbeta and 13 Jbeta primers were used. TCRdb's table, derived via immunoSEQ multiplex PCR, lists solely in-frame clones and lacks some. Seen in this sample are roughly 120,000 clones; the ten most common clones hold 3% to 4.5%. Notes on this clone: What it recognizes is unknown.

The source is a man aged 18 to 35 in good health and CMV-seronegative. The sample comprised PBMCs. The rearrangement joins TRBV5-1 to TRBJ2-5; D gene unclear. In DNA, the CDR3 is TGCGCCAGCAGCTTGGGGGCAAGACAAGAGACCCAGTACTTC. It is translated as CASSLGARQETQYF.